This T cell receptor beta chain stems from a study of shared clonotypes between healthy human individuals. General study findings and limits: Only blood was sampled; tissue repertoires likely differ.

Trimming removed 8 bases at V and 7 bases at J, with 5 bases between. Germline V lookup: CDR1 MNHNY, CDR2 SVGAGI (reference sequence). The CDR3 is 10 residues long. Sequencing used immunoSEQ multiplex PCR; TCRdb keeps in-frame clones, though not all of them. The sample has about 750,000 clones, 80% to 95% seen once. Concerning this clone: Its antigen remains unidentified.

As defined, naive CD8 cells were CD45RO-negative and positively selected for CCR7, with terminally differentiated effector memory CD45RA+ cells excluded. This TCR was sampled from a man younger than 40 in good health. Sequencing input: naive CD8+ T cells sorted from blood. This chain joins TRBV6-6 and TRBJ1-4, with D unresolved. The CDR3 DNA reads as TGTGCCAGCCTTGGTGAAAAACTGTTTTTT. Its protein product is CASLGEKLFF.